The 18 T cell receptor beta chains below all came from one sample that was sequenced in a study of tumor-infiltrating lymphocytes in primary liver carcinoma. Co-extraction of both nucleic acids (RNA and DNA) used roughly 18-34 mg of unsorted bulk tissue. With a constant-region primer, TCR beta cDNA was made from approximately 520 ng of total RNA. Slightly modified ARM-PCR, run as three nested multiplex PCR rounds, produced the TCR beta libraries. Rounds one and two of PCR, each of 10 cycles, were primed with TRBV1-TRBV30 forward primers and a C-beta reverse primer. TCRdb recomputed calls from the multiplex PCR reads with MiXCR, one row per CDR3 protein. The sample includes around 70,000 distinct CDR3 sequences, almost 70% seen only once; the top ten take roughly 26%. Sequenced material: liver tumor tissue from sampling region 4. The subset was: tumor region T4, right-lateral pole. Receptors originate from a man aged 40-50 years with primary liver carcinoma and hepatitis B virus infection.

Of note for this clonotype: No conserved phenylalanine or tryptophan is present at the end of the CDR3, so a read error is the likely explanation. CDR3 nucleotides: TGTGTCAGTAGCTTAGTCGGACGGGGCACCGGGGAGCTGTTTTCT. Amino acids: CVSSLVGRGTGELFS. The chain joins TRBV11-2 to TRBJ2-2, with a possible D match to TRBD2 (5 bases). Looked up from germline, CDR1 is SGHAT and CDR2 is FQNNGV. This CDR3 comprises 15 residues.

The table lists this clonotype with many counts. CDR3 bases: TGTGCCATCAGTGGATCGACCCCTACTAACACCGGGGAGCTGTTTTTT. As protein: CAISGSTPTNTGELFF. This sequence joins TRBV10-3 and TRBJ2-2; D is unclear. The CDR3 is 16 residues long. Germline-derived CDR1 and CDR2 are ENHRY and SYGVKD. V was clipped by 4 bases and J by 2 bases, with 14 bases between them.

This sequence joins TRBV4-2 and TRBJ1-1, with 10 bases that match TRBD1. Germline V gives CDR1 LGHNA, CDR2 YNFKEQ. There are 18 residues in the CDR3. V lost 5 bases, J lost 2 bases, and 14 bases stayed unmatched. The CDR3, as DNA: TGTGCCAGCAGCACTCGCCGGGACAGGGGAATCTTCAACACTGAAGCTTTCTTT. It is translated as CASSTRRDRGIFNTEAFF.

The gene calls are TRBV7-2 and TRBJ1-4, with 8 bases that match TRBD1. Per germline, CDR1 SGHTA and CDR2 FQGNSA. The CDR3 runs to 18 residues. The ends lost 1 base at V and 7 bases at J; junction bases unmatched: 14. The CDR3 reads CASSLEAGVGQGSEKLFF. The CDR3 DNA is TGTGCCAGCAGCTTAGAGGCCGGGGTAGGACAGGGAAGTGAAAAACTGTTTTTT.

This clonotype occurred many times. V usage is TRBV6-1 and J usage is TRBJ2-7; D might be TRBD1 (5 bases). CDR3 length: 14 residues. Germline assignment: CDR1 MNHNS and CDR2 SASEGT. The ends were cut back, 3 bases at V and 3 bases at J, with 12 bases in the middle. Here the CDR3 reads CASSDAGNFYEQYF. CDR3 bases: TGTGCCAGCAGTGACGCAGGGAACTTCTACGAGCAGTACTTC.

The chain recombines TRBV29-1 with TRBJ2-3, with D hard to call. The J call is in doubt because the DNA end fits TRBJ1-5 better. Germline assignment: CDR1 SQVTM and CDR2 ANQGSEA. CDR3 length: 16 amino acids. CDR3: CSVDREAGIFADTQHF. DNA of the CDR3: TGCAGCGTTGACAGAGAAGCGGGAATTTTCGCAGATACGCAGCATTTT.

This clonotype showed up just once. One end of the junction is discordant with germline, which a read error may explain. The chain is built from TRBV5-1 and TRBJ2-2; tentatively, D is TRBD1 or TRBD2 (5 bases each). The CDR3 is made up of 16 amino acids. Germline loops: CDR1 SGHRS, CDR2 YFSETQ. This CDR3 reads CASILAGRTDTGKLFF. The CDR3 DNA reads TGCGCCAGCATCTTGGCCGGGCGAACGGACACCGGGAAGCTGTTTTTT.

The chain is built from TRBV12-3 or TRBV12-4 and TRBJ1-1; D might be TRBD1 (6 bases). The CDR3 runs 13 residues. Trimming shortened V by 5 bases and J by 9 bases, and 16 bases separated the two germline ends. The CDR3 spells CASSLRHRDKAFF. The CDR3 DNA reads as TGTGCCAGCAGTCTTCGACACAGGGACAAAGCTTTCTTT.

The rearrangement uses TRBV12-3 or TRBV12-4 and TRBJ2-1; TRBD2 might be the D (5 bases). The CDR3 extends over 12 amino acids. V was pared by 6 bases and J by 9 bases, with 12 bases between. The CDR3 sequence is CASRDSNSEQFF. The DNA for the CDR3 is TGTGCCAGCAGGGACTCAAATAGTGAGCAGTTCTTC.

Worth noting for this clonotype: Mismatch with germline at one junction end may stem from a read error. The chain links TRBV11-2 to TRBJ1-2; D possibly corresponds to TRBD1 (5 bases). The germline gives CDR1 SGHAT, CDR2 FQNNGV. The CDR3 sequence is 15 residues long. This chain's CDR3 is CASSSSGGGTYGYIF. In DNA, the CDR3 is TGTGCCAGCAGCTCGTCCGGCGGGGGGACCTATGGTTACATCTTC.

On this clonotype: At one boundary the junction diverges from the germline segment, which might be a read error. The V and J genes are TRBV9 and TRBJ2-1; D gene ambiguous. Germline CDR1 is SGDLS and CDR2 is YYNGEE. The CDR3 has 15 residues. CDR3 sequence: CASSAPPRSYNEQFF. The CDR3 region has the DNA TGCGCCAGCAGCGCCCCCCCGAGATCCTACAATGAGCAGTTCTTC.

Details on this clonotype: Given a much more abundant clone one base away, this may be a read error. This rearrangement joins TRBV28 to TRBJ2-1; D perhaps matches TRBD2 (5 bases). Per germline, CDR1 MDHEN and CDR2 SYDVKM. The CDR3 runs to 13 residues. The CDR3, as DNA: TGTGCCAGCATGCCAAGCGGAAGCAATGGGCAGTTCTTC. It codes for CASMPSGSNGQFF.

About this clonotype: One end of the junction fails to match germline, which may point to a read error. V and J are TRBV6-5 and TRBJ2-1, with D possibly TRBD1 on 6 matching bases. The CDR3 is made up of 15 amino acids. The germline V gene encodes CDR1 MNHEY and CDR2 SVGAGI. The CDR3 DNA is TGTGCCAGCAGTGTACTAGGGGGATCCTATAATGAGCAGTTTTTC. Residues: CASSVLGGSYNEQFF.

As concerns this clonotype: Germline is not matched at one junction end, which may reflect a read error. The V gene is TRBV7-8, the J gene TRBJ1-1; no clear D. This CDR3 has 14 residues. CDR1 is SGHVS and CDR2 is FQNEAQ in the germline V gene. This chain's CDR3 is CVSSVGGRNTEALF. The CDR3 bases are TGTGTCAGCAGCGTAGGTGGCAGGAACACTGAAGCTCTCTTT.

A note on this clonotype: The DNA is omitted, as the CDR3 cannot be located on it reliably, and the CDR3 follows TCRdb's listing. This chain's CDR3 is CSVGKGTATYNERFF. The chain combines TRBV29-1 with TRBJ2-1; TRBD1 is taken as the D call from the table, unchecked against the DNA. Germline loops: CDR1 SQVTM, CDR2 ANQGSEA. The CDR3 length equals 15 residues, ends included.

Concerning this clonotype itself: One end of the junction is discordant with germline, which a read error may explain. CDR3 DNA sequence: TGTGCCAGCTCCGACAGGGGGCCCACAGATACGCAGTATTTC. It yields the protein CASSDRGPTDTQYF. This sequence joins TRBV18 and TRBJ2-3, with 10 bases identical to TRBD1. Germline CDR1 KGHSH, CDR2 LQKENI. This CDR3 spans 14 amino acids.

Comment on this clonotype: One junction end does not reproduce the germline sequence, and a read error may be involved. The chain combines TRBV29-1 with TRBJ1-2; a weak D match, TRBD1 (5 bases). CDR1 SQVTM and CDR2 ANQGSEA come from the germline V gene. The CDR3 runs 13 residues. Here the CDR3 DNA reads TGCAGTGTTGCTGACAGCAAAATATGTGGCTACACCTTC. Translated: CSVADSKICGYTF.

In regard to this clonotype: Compared with germline, one end of the junction differs, possibly owing to a read error. In nucleotides, the CDR3 is TGCGCCAGCAGCCCAGGACTAGCGGGAGAGGGGACCCAGTACTTC. Its protein is CASSPGLAGEGTQYF. This chain joins TRBV7-9 and TRBJ2-5; TRBD2 aligns across 13 bases. This CDR3 region has 15 residues. Germline V gene sequence: CDR1 SEHNR, CDR2 FQNEAQ (reference sequence). The full variable domain, with the rest looked up from reference TRBV7-9 and TRBJ2-5, is DTGVSQNPRHKITKRGQNVTFRCDPISEHNRLYWYRQTLGQGPEFLTYFQNEAQLEKSRLLSDRFSAERPKGSFSTLEIQRTEQGDSAMYLCASSPGLAGEGTQYFGPGTRLLVL.